These 22 T cell receptor beta chains came from one sample sequenced in a study of T cell changes during pregnancy in multiple sclerosis. Generated by immunoSEQ multiplex PCR, the TCRdb table keeps only in-frame clones and is missing some. This table has some 97,000 clones, approximately 90% appearing once. Sequencing used peripheral blood, obtained in the second trimester of pregnancy. These receptors all come from a female donor with multiple sclerosis, enrolled in a pregnancy study.

As to this clone: The sample carries other DNA sequences with the same CDR3. This chain uses TRBV29-1 with TRBJ1-4, with TRBD1 matching 12 bases. Germline V gene sequence: CDR1 SQVTM, CDR2 ANQGSEA. V lost 6 bases, J lost 6 bases, and 2 bases stayed unmatched. CDR3 size: 13 residues. The CDR3 nucleotides read TGCAGCGTAGGGACAGGGGGCTATGAAAAACTGTTTTTT. It yields the protein CSVGTGGYEKLFF. Together with reference TRBV29-1 and TRBJ1-4, the CDR3 gives the full variable domain: SAVISQKPSRDICQRGTSLTIQCQVDSQVTMMFWYRQQPGQSLTLIATANQGSEATYESGFVIDKFPISRPNLTFSTLTVSNMSPEDSSIYLCSVGTGGYEKLFFGSGTQLSVL.

The rearrangement links TRBV27 to TRBJ2-3; the match to TRBD2 covers 10 bases. V shed 5 bases, J shed 3 bases, and the junction held 8 bases outside the gene matches. CDR1 and CDR2 from the germline V gene are MNHEY and SMNVEV (reference sequence). The length of the CDR3 is 16 residues. The CDR3 region is CASSPLVAGGTDTQYF. The CDR3 DNA reads TGTGCCAGCAGTCCCCTGGTAGCGGGAGGTACAGATACGCAGTATTTT.

The chain combines TRBV28 with TRBJ1-1; D might be TRBD1 (6 bases). The germline gives CDR1 MDHEN, CDR2 SYDVKM. The ends were cut back, 2 bases at V and 0 bases at J, with 10 bases in the middle. The CDR3 is 15 residues long. This CDR3 is CASSLRQGMNTEAFF. In DNA, the CDR3 is TGTGCCAGCAGTTTAAGGCAGGGGATGAACACTGAAGCTTTCTTT.

The rearrangement links TRBV28 to TRBJ2-6; D gene uncertain. From germline, CDR1 is MDHEN and CDR2 SYDVKM. CDR3 length equals 17 residues. V was cut by 5 bases and J by 2 bases, with 16 bases left in between. CDR3 region: CASSLPHYRTGANVLTF. The CDR3 region has the DNA TGTGCCAGCAGTCTCCCTCATTACAGAACTGGGGCCAACGTCCTGACTTTC.

The chain couples TRBV23-1 to TRBJ2-7; TRBD1 is a possible D gene (8 bases). TRBV23-1 is given ORF status, its function remaining uncertain. V lost 2 bases and J lost 2, with 13 bases in between. The CDR3 loop spans 15 amino acids. The CDR3 sequence is CASSQTTGGAYEQYF. The DNA of the CDR3 is TGCGCCAGCAGTCAAACCACAGGGGGGGCCTACGAGCAGTACTTC.

The chain couples TRBV27 to TRBJ2-3; 13 bases agree with TRBD2. This CDR3 contains 18 residues. Germline-derived CDR1 and CDR2 are MNHEY and SMNVEV (reference sequence). J lost 3 bases, V lost 3 bases, and 9 bases had no gene match. The CDR3 nucleotides read TGTGCCAGCAGTTTCTTCGGGACTAGCGGGATTGTAACAGATACGCAGTATTTT. Protein sequence: CASSFFGTSGIVTDTQYF.

V is TRBV6-6 and J is TRBJ1-5, with D maybe TRBD1 (5 bases). The germline gives CDR1 MNHNY, CDR2 SVGAGI (reference sequence). The CDR3 length is 16 residues. Between the trimmed V and J ends, which lost 4 bases and 0 bases, there was a span of 13 bases. The CDR3 here is CASSFLLQVSNQPQHF. The CDR3 nucleotides are TGTGCCAGCAGTTTCCTTTTACAGGTTAGCAATCAGCCCCAGCATTTT.

V usage is TRBV27 and J usage is TRBJ2-7; perhaps TRBD1 as D (6 bases). CDR1 and CDR2 (germline): MNHEY, SMNVEV (reference sequence). There are 16 residues in the CDR3. V shed 2 bases and J shed 0 bases, with 14 bases lying between them. CDR3 sequence reads: CASSLLGTPYSYEQYF. The CDR3 DNA reads TGTGCCAGCAGTTTACTGGGGACACCCTACTCCTACGAGCAGTACTTC.

CDR3 region: CASSPWGTPGDYGYTF. CDR3 coding DNA: TGTGCCAGTAGTCCCTGGGGCACCCCGGGGGACTATGGCTACACCTTC. The chain recombines TRBV19 with TRBJ1-2; a weak D match, TRBD1 (5 bases). Trimming pared 5 bases from V and 3 bases from J, leaving 19 bases between. This CDR3 has 16 residues. From germline, CDR1 is LNHDA and CDR2 SQIVND (reference sequence).

The rearrangement joins TRBV7-9 to TRBJ1-5, with 8 bases identical to TRBD1. V shed 5 bases and J 2 bases; nucleotides not matched to a gene: 5. CDR3 length equals 15 residues. Germline V gene lookup returns CDR1 SEHNR and CDR2 FQNEAQ (reference sequence). The chain's CDR3 is CASSKGGQGNQPQHF. For the CDR3, the DNA is TGTGCCAGCAGCAAAGGGGGACAGGGCAATCAGCCCCAGCATTTT. The whole variable domain, remainder taken from reference TRBV7-9 and TRBJ1-5, is DTGVSQNPRHKITKRGQNVTFRCDPISEHNRLYWYRQTLGQGPEFLTYFQNEAQLEKSRLLSDRFSAERPKGSFSTLEIQRTEQGDSAMYLCASSKGGQGNQPQHFGDGTRLSIL.

The chain combines TRBV2 with TRBJ2-5; D uncertain. Germline V gene data show CDR1 as SNHLY and CDR2 as FYNNEI. This CDR3 spans 13 amino acids. Trimming stripped 0 bases from V and 4 bases from J, with 6 bases between. The CDR3, as DNA: TGTGCCAGCAGTGAAGCTACGAGAGAGACCCAGTACTTC. It translates to CASSEATRETQYF.

V gene TRBV28 combines with J gene TRBJ2-6, with 7 bases matching TRBD1. This CDR3 has 16 residues. V shed 5 bases and J 4 bases; nucleotides not matched to a gene: 8. CDR1 is MDHEN, CDR2 SYDVKM, per germline. CDR3 in DNA: TGTGCCAGCAGTCTTGAGAGGGGGCTGGGGGCCAACGTCCTGACTTTC. It specifies CASSLERGLGANVLTF.

V gene TRBV5-4 combines with J gene TRBJ2-3; 9 bases match TRBD2. V shed 4 bases and J 3 bases; nucleotides not matched to a gene: 6. The length of the CDR3 is 15 residues. From germline, CDR1 is SGHNT and CDR2 YYREEE (reference sequence). Here the CDR3 DNA reads TGTGCCAGCAGCGCCGGGACTAGCCCGACAGATACGCAGTATTTT. It specifies CASSAGTSPTDTQYF.

V and J are TRBV18 and TRBJ2-5; TRBD1 matches 7 bases. There are 14 residues in the CDR3. Germline CDR1 KGHSH, CDR2 LQKENI. With V trimmed by 3 bases and J by 1 base, 2 bases remained unmatched. CDR3 residues: CASSPTGVQETQYF. DNA of the CDR3: TGTGCCAGCTCACCTACAGGGGTCCAAGAGACCCAGTACTTC.

This CDR3 is CASSLSGTGPTGELFF. CDR3 bases: TGCGCCAGCAGCTTGTCGGGGACAGGGCCCACCGGGGAGCTGTTTTTT. The V gene is TRBV5-1, the J gene TRBJ2-2, with TRBD1 identical over 9 bases. This CDR3 has 16 residues. The germline gives CDR1 SGHRS, CDR2 YFSETQ. With V trimmed by 1 base and J by 4 bases, 5 bases remained unmatched.

The chain employs TRBV5-3 and TRBJ2-7; 10 bases map to TRBD1. TRBV5-3 is noted as an ORF with a role that remains uncertain. V lost 1 base, J lost 6 bases, and 10 bases stayed unmatched. The CDR3 sequence is 16 residues long. The CDR3 protein is CARSLKVRTGGSEQYF. The CDR3 DNA reads as TGTGCCAGAAGCTTGAAAGTGCGGACAGGGGGTTCCGAGCAGTACTTC.

V is TRBV10-2 and J is TRBJ1-5; D ambiguous. Trimming cost V 4 bases and J 4 bases, with 11 bases left between them. The germline gives CDR1 WSHSY, CDR2 SAAADI. CDR3 length: 14 residues. CDR3 in DNA: TGCGCCAGCAGTGTGGAGGCAAGGAATCAGCCCCAGCATTTT. Protein product: CASSVEARNQPQHF.

In this sample, this clone turned up once. The chain couples TRBV28 to TRBJ1-1; perhaps TRBD1 as D (6 bases). Trimming took 4 bases from V and 4 from J, leaving 13 bases between them. CDR1 and CDR2 (germline): MDHEN, SYDVKM. The CDR3 runs 14 residues. The CDR3 sequence: CASSSTGHSTEAFF. DNA of the CDR3: TGTGCCAGCAGTTCCACGGGACACAGCACTGAAGCTTTCTTT.

The V call is TRBV20-1, the J call TRBJ2-7; D may be TRBD1 (5 bases). In germline, CDR1 is DFQATT, CDR2 SNEGSKA (reference sequence). There are 10 residues in the CDR3. The CDR3: CRAGSYEQYF. CDR3 bases: TGCAGAGCAGGGTCTTACGAGCAGTACTTC.

The chain links TRBV5-8 to TRBJ1-1, with a tentative D call TRBD1 (5 bases). This CDR3 has 13 amino acids. Germline V gene data show CDR1 as SGHTS and CDR2 as YDEGEE. The V end lost 6 bases, the J end lost 4 bases, and 13 bases lay between the germline ends. CDR3 DNA: TGTGCCAGCATCCTGGGGGGAGGCACTGAAGCTTTCTTT. This gives the protein CASILGGGTEAFF.

This clone was seen a handful of times. The genes are TRBV30 and TRBJ1-4; tentative D call: TRBD1 (5 bases). CDR3 length: 11 residues. V was clipped by 2 bases and J by 9 bases, with 7 bases between them. CDR1 is GTSNPN, CDR2 SVGIG, per germline (reference sequence). This CDR3 reads CAWSHRQKLFF. Here the CDR3 DNA reads TGTGCCTGGAGTCACAGGCAAAAACTGTTTTTT. The variable domain in full, completed from reference TRBV30 and TRBJ1-4, reads SQTIHQWPATLVQPVGSPLSLECTVEGTSNPNLYWYRQAAGRGLQLLFYSVGIGQISSEVPQNLSASRPQDRQFILSSKKLLLSDSGFYLCAWSHRQKLFFGSGTQLSVL.

The chain employs TRBV28 and TRBJ1-4; 8 bases match TRBD1. Germline V gives CDR1 MDHEN, CDR2 SYDVKM. Trimming cost V 3 bases and J 8 bases; bases outside gene matches: 8. The CDR3 runs 15 residues. CDR3 residues: CASSLVRGLSEKLFF. The CDR3, as DNA: TGTGCCAGCAGTTTGGTCAGGGGGCTCTCAGAAAAACTGTTTTTT.